The 10 T cell receptor beta chains below come from one sample, sequenced in a study of shared clonotypes between healthy human individuals. The naive CD8 population came from CD45RO-negative cells selected for CCR7, without terminally differentiated effector memory CD45RA+ cells. Profiling relied on immunoSEQ multiplex PCR, and the TCRdb table lists in-frame clones only, not all of them. The top ten clones hold approximately 0.11% of a sample with hundreds of thousands of clones, 85% to 95% of them seen once. The specimen sequenced was naive CD8+ T cells sorted from blood. All receptors come from a woman in her thirties in good health.

The chain combines TRBV7-9 with TRBJ2-3; D is unclear. CDR1 and CDR2 from the germline V gene are SEHNR and FQNEAQ (reference sequence). V was cut by 3 bases and J by 6 bases, with 10 bases left in between. The CDR3 runs to 13 residues. In nucleotides, the CDR3 is TGTGCCAGCAGCTTTGGGTTCGAGGATACGCAGTATTTT. It encodes CASSFGFEDTQYF.

A single count supports this clone. The chain uses TRBV5-8 and TRBJ2-7; D call uncertain. The CDR3 has 14 amino acids. Trimming pared 1 base from V and 0 bases from J, leaving 8 bases between. Germline CDR1 is SGHTS and CDR2 is YDEGEE. CDR3 amino acids: CASSLTGYSYEQYF. DNA for the CDR3: TGTGCCAGCAGCTTGACGGGTTACTCCTACGAGCAGTACTTC.

The V call is TRBV27, the J call TRBJ2-1; no clear D gene. V gave up 1 base and J gave up 2 bases, with 9 bases separating them. The germline V gene encodes CDR1 MNHEY and CDR2 SMNVEV (reference sequence). The CDR3 runs to 15 residues. The CDR3 here is CASSLFSGTYNEQFF. CDR3 in DNA: TGTGCCAGCAGTTTATTTTCAGGTACCTACAATGAGCAGTTCTTC.

V is TRBV4-1 and J is TRBJ2-7, with a possible D match to TRBD1 (5 bases). V gave up 0 bases and J gave up 0 bases, with 12 bases separating them. Germline CDR1 and CDR2: MGHRA and YSYEKL. This CDR3 spans 16 amino acids. CDR3 DNA sequence: TGCGCCAGCAGCCAAGAGGACACTGGCGCCTCCTACGAGCAGTACTTC. As protein: CASSQEDTGASYEQYF.

As to this clone: This sample includes further DNA sequences coding for the same CDR3. This chain links TRBV4-1 with TRBJ1-1, with a weak D call TRBD1 (5 bases). Germline assignment: CDR1 MGHRA and CDR2 YSYEKL. With 1 base removed from V and 4 bases from J, the gap between germline ends came to 10 bases. The CDR3 covers 14 residues. The CDR3 spells CASSQVVGGTEAFF. DNA of the CDR3: TGCGCCAGCAGCCAAGTCGTCGGGGGCACTGAAGCTTTCTTT.

The rearrangement uses TRBV7-9 and TRBJ1-1; D uncertain. Germline CDR1 reads SEHNR; CDR2 reads FQNEAQ (reference sequence). V lost 7 bases and J lost 1, with 10 bases in between. This CDR3 contains 13 residues. CDR3 sequence: CASNQISNTEAFF. Here the CDR3 DNA reads TGTGCCAGCAACCAGATATCGAACACTGAAGCTTTCTTT.

The V gene is TRBV19, the J gene TRBJ1-2; D is ambiguous. Germline values: CDR1 LNHDA, CDR2 SQIVND (reference sequence). The ends were cut back, 0 bases at V and 7 bases at J, with 12 bases in the middle. This CDR3 contains 14 residues. In DNA, the CDR3 is TGTGCCAGTAGTATAGATCTTGAGCACGTTGGCTACACCTTC. Translation gives CASSIDLEHVGYTF.

The chain joins TRBV28 to TRBJ2-1; D might be TRBD1 (7 bases). V dropped 6 bases and J dropped 2 bases, with 17 bases sitting between them. The CDR3 covers 16 residues. Germline CDR1 is MDHEN and CDR2 is SYDVKM. CDR3 DNA sequence: TGTGCCAGCAGCGCCACCAGGGGGGCCACCTACAATGAGCAGTTCTTC. Its translation: CASSATRGATYNEQFF. Full variable domain (missing parts from reference TRBV28 and TRBJ2-1): DVKVTQSSRYLVKRTGEKVFLECVQDMDHENMFWYRQDPGLGLRLIYFSYDVKMKEKGDIPEGYSVSREKKERFSLILESASTNQTSMYLCASSATRGATYNEQFFGPGTRLTVL.

The chain links TRBV7-9 to TRBJ2-1; D unresolved. The CDR3 is made up of 13 amino acids. The germline gives CDR1 SEHNR, CDR2 FQNEAQ (reference sequence). V dropped 4 bases and J dropped 8 bases, with 12 bases sitting between them. The CDR3 DNA sequence: TGTGCCAGCAGCTCACACCTGTGGGATGAGCAGTTCTTC. Protein product: CASSSHLWDEQFF. Using reference TRBV7-9 and TRBJ2-1 for the parts outside the CDR3, the full variable domain is DTGVSQNPRHKITKRGQNVTFRCDPISEHNRLYWYRQTLGQGPEFLTYFQNEAQLEKSRLLSDRFSAERPKGSFSTLEIQRTEQGDSAMYLCASSSHLWDEQFFGPGTRLTVL.

The rearrangement joins TRBV6-5 to TRBJ1-2, with D unresolved. This CDR3 region has 12 residues. V lost 2 bases, J lost 4 bases, and 5 bases lay in between. Germline CDR1 MNHEY, CDR2 SVGAGI. The DNA for the CDR3 is TGTGCCAGCAGTTACGGGCCCTATGGCTACACCTTC. It specifies CASSYGPYGYTF.